This passage covers 20 T cell receptor beta chains from one sample sequenced in a study of T cell responses to AZD1222 COVID-19 vaccine. Repertoires were generated with immunoSEQ multiplex PCR, while TCRdb's copy carries only in-frame clones and drops some. The sample records 100,000 to 120,000 clones, around 76% being singletons. Source: peripheral blood, taken on day 0 of AZD1222 vaccination. These receptors were taken from an adult in good health.

The rearrangement uses TRBV6-9 and TRBJ1-5; tentative D call: TRBD1 (6 bases). V was cut by 3 bases and J by 4 bases, with 16 bases left in between. The CDR3 contains 16 residues. Germline-derived CDR1 and CDR2 are MNHGY and SVAAGI. The CDR3 reads CASSYPTDRLNQPQHF. The CDR3 nucleotides read TGTGCCAGCAGTTACCCTACGGACAGATTGAATCAGCCCCAGCATTTT.

This chain's CDR3 is CASSPGWDRVSSPLHF. The CDR3 nucleotides are TGTGCCAGCTCCCCCGGTTGGGACAGGGTGAGTTCACCCCTCCACTTT. This sequence joins TRBV18 and TRBJ1-6, with 9 bases that match TRBD1. CDR1 is KGHSH and CDR2 is LQKENI in the germline V gene. V shed 6 bases and J 9 bases; nucleotides not matched to a gene: 12. The CDR3 has 16 amino acids.

The chain recombines TRBV7-6 with TRBJ2-1; 8 bases agree with TRBD2. V dropped 1 base and J dropped 6; count of bases not matched to a gene: 5. The CDR3 extends over 15 amino acids. From germline, CDR1 is SGHVS and CDR2 FNYEAQ. CDR3: CASSLVAGGSNEQFF. The CDR3 nucleotides read TGTGCCAGCAGCTTAGTGGCGGGGGGCAGCAATGAGCAGTTCTTC.

The chain carries TRBV7-9 and TRBJ1-1, with a tentative D call TRBD1 (5 bases). This CDR3 contains 14 residues. V was clipped by 0 bases and J by 5 bases, with 10 bases between them. Germline V gives CDR1 SEHNR, CDR2 FQNEAQ (reference sequence). CDR3 nucleotides: TGTGCCAGCAGCTTAGCCTCGGGGGGGACTGAAGCTTTCTTT. Its protein is CASSLASGGTEAFF. Based on the CDR3 plus reference TRBV7-9 and TRBJ1-1, the full variable domain is DTGVSQNPRHKITKRGQNVTFRCDPISEHNRLYWYRQTLGQGPEFLTYFQNEAQLEKSRLLSDRFSAERPKGSFSTLEIQRTEQGDSAMYLCASSLASGGTEAFFGQGTRLTVV.

The chain carries TRBV4-3 and TRBJ1-4; D is unclear. Trimming removed 2 bases at V and 8 bases at J, with 12 bases between. Germline-derived CDR1 and CDR2 are LGHNA and YSLEER. The CDR3 spans 14 residues. This chain's CDR3 is CASSQRWYWEKLFF. CDR3 bases: TGCGCCAGCAGCCAACGTTGGTACTGGGAAAAACTGTTTTTT.

The J gene is TRBJ2-7, the V gene TRBV5-8; no clear D. CDR1 is SGHTS, CDR2 YDEGEE, per germline. Trimming took off 4 bases at V and 3 bases at J, with 11 bases between the two ends. This CDR3 is 13 amino acids long. CDR3 DNA: TGTGCCAGCAGCCCTAACATAGACTACGAGCAGTACTTC. It is translated as CASSPNIDYEQYF. The full variable domain, in which reference TRBV5-8 and TRBJ2-7 provide the parts outside the CDR3, is EAGVTQSPTHLIKTRGQQATLRCSPISGHTSVYWYQQALGLGLQFLLWYDEGEERNRGNFPPRFSGRQFPNYSSELNVNALELEDSALYLCASSPNIDYEQYFGPGTRLTVT.

The rearrangement joins TRBV4-1 to TRBJ2-1, with TRBD2 matching 8 bases. CDR1 and CDR2 from the germline V gene are MGHRA and YSYEKL. The CDR3 has 16 residues. V lost 6 bases, J lost 5 bases, and 12 bases stayed unmatched. Here the CDR3 DNA reads TGCGCCAGCAGGCCTCGGGGGGGAAGCGGCAACAATGAGCAGTTCTTC. Translating it yields CASRPRGGSGNNEQFF.

The gene calls are TRBV5-1 and TRBJ2-4, with TRBD1 identical over 9 bases. The J segment lost 8 bases and the V segment lost 4 bases, leaving 7 bases of the junction unmatched. CDR1 and CDR2 (germline): SGHRS, YFSETQ. There are 14 residues in the CDR3. This CDR3 is CASSAGQGKYIQYF. In DNA, the CDR3 is TGCGCCAGCAGCGCGGGACAGGGAAAGTACATTCAGTACTTC.

This clone was observed a single time. The chain carries TRBV2 and TRBJ1-4; D is possibly TRBD1 (5 bases). Trimming stripped 3 bases from V and 8 bases from J, with 13 bases between. The CDR3 is 14 residues long. Germline CDR1 and CDR2: SNHLY and FYNNEI. CDR3 residues: CASSDRGVGEKLFF. The CDR3, as DNA: TGTGCCAGCAGTGACAGAGGGGTAGGAGAAAAACTGTTTTTT.

The chain couples TRBV29-1 to TRBJ2-7; TRBD1 matches at 9 bases. V was pared by 6 bases and J by 3 bases, with 6 bases of the junction left unmatched. The length of the CDR3 is 13 residues. Germline CDR1 SQVTM, CDR2 ANQGSEA. Here the CDR3 reads CSVTKDRGYEQYF. CDR3 nucleotides: TGCAGCGTCACGAAGGACAGGGGCTACGAGCAGTACTTC.

In this sample, this clone turned up a few times. The chain uses TRBV5-1 and TRBJ2-2; 8 bases map to TRBD2. J gave up 3 bases and V 6 bases, and 7 bases lay outside the gene matches. The CDR3 has 15 amino acids. CDR1 SGHRS and CDR2 YFSETQ come from the germline V gene. The CDR3 protein is CASTRAGADTGELFF. CDR3 coding DNA: TGCGCCAGCACCCGAGCGGGGGCTGACACCGGGGAGCTGTTTTTT.

This clone was seen a few times. The rearrangement links TRBV19 to TRBJ1-5; D remains ambiguous. Germline loops: CDR1 LNHDA, CDR2 SQIVND (reference sequence). The V end lost 1 base, the J end lost 5 bases, and 9 bases lay between the germline ends. The CDR3 length is 14 residues. CDR3 sequence reads: CASSIVGSHQPQHF. DNA for the CDR3: TGTGCCAGTAGTATAGTCGGCTCTCATCAGCCCCAGCATTTT.

The rearrangement links TRBV5-1 to TRBJ2-7; 9 bases are shared with TRBD2. The CDR3 is 14 amino acids. Germline lookup yields CDR1 SGHRS and CDR2 YFSETQ. V shed 1 base and J 7 bases; nucleotides not matched to a gene: 6. In nucleotides, the CDR3 is TGCGCCAGCAGCTTGTCAGCGGGGGGTAAGGAGCAGTACTTC. Encoded protein: CASSLSAGGKEQYF. Based on the CDR3 plus reference TRBV5-1 and TRBJ2-7, the full variable domain is KAGVTQTPRYLIKTRGQQVTLSCSPISGHRSVSWYQQTPGQGLQFLFEYFSETQRNKGNFPGRFSGRQFSNSRSEMNVSTLELGDSALYLCASSLSAGGKEQYFGPGTRLTVT.

This sequence joins TRBV15 and TRBJ2-3, with D tentatively TRBD1 or TRBD2 (5 bases each). CDR1 and CDR2 (germline): LNHNV, YYDKDF (reference sequence). CDR3 length: 14 residues. With 3 bases removed from V and 6 bases from J, the gap between germline ends came to 13 bases. CDR3 loop: CATSSFKGDDTQYF. In DNA, the CDR3 is TGTGCCACCAGCAGTTTTAAAGGGGACGATACGCAGTATTTT.

This chain joins TRBV27 and TRBJ1-6, with 9 bases fitting TRBD1. CDR1 is MNHEY and CDR2 is SMNVEV in the germline V gene (reference sequence). After removal of 6 bases from V and 2 bases from J, the junction contained 5 bases not matched to a gene. The CDR3 runs 16 residues. CDR3 protein: CASRRGQGTYNSPLHF. CDR3 in DNA: TGTGCCAGCAGACGGGGACAGGGAACCTATAATTCACCCCTCCACTTT.

The V gene is TRBV6-5, the J gene TRBJ1-2; D is undetermined. CDR3 size: 12 residues. Germline CDR1 MNHEY, CDR2 SVGAGI. V lost 4 bases, J lost 4 bases, and 7 bases lay in between. The CDR3, as DNA: TGTGCCAGCAGTTCTAACAGCTATGGCTACACCTTC. As protein: CASSSNSYGYTF.

The rearrangement joins TRBV30 to TRBJ1-1; unclear D gene. The CDR3 has 14 residues. Germline values: CDR1 GTSNPN, CDR2 SVGIG (reference sequence). CDR3 nucleotides: TGTGCGACAACCGGGGAACAGCAAAACACTGAAGCTTTCTTT. Translation: CATTGEQQNTEAFF.

The chain recombines TRBV21-1 with TRBJ1-2. TRBV21-1 is labeled a pseudogene. The CDR3 is made up of 16 amino acids. CDR3 coding DNA: TGTGCCAGCCCCCTCCCAAAAAGGCCTCTCTACTATGTCTACACCTTC. Encoded protein: CASPLPKRPLYYVYTF.

The chain has TRBV28 and TRBJ1-5; D not certain. The CDR3 spans 13 residues. Germline assignment: CDR1 MDHEN and CDR2 SYDVKM. V was trimmed by 2 bases and J by 5 bases, leaving 7 bases between them. CDR3 nucleotides: TGTGCCAGCAGTTTAACGGGAGATCAGCCCCAGCATTTT. It yields the protein CASSLTGDQPQHF.

This clone occurred a few times. This sequence joins TRBV3-1 (or the pseudogene TRBV3-2) and TRBJ2-1; 9 bases agree with TRBD1. Germline CDR1 and CDR2: LGHDT and YNNKEL (reference sequence). The CDR3 extends over 15 amino acids. After removal of 6 bases from V and 3 bases from J, the junction contained 6 bases not matched to a gene. The CDR3 sequence: CASRRQGDFYNEQFF. In DNA, the CDR3 is TGTGCCAGCAGACGACAGGGGGACTTCTACAATGAGCAGTTCTTC.